This is a list of T cell receptor beta chains from one sample in a study of T cells in Graves' hyperthyroidism and ophthalmopathy. MiXCR was run by TCRdb on the multiplex PCR reads, yielding one entry per CDR3 protein. Among 490,000 or so distinct CDR3 sequences, about 22% were seen once, and the ten largest hold about 53%. Specimen: blood. The receptors shown here come from a woman between 65 and 79 years old with Graves' ophthalmopathy. CDR3s include the opening cysteine and the closing phenylalanine or tryptophan.

V	CDR3
TRBV15	CATSARTATNEKLFF
TRBV12-5	CASGTPQNSYNEQFF
TRBV7-9	CASTPVKGDTEAFF
TRBV20-1	CSADWGTQYF
TRBV20-1	CSAPGQNYEQYF
TRBV7-8	CASSHDSYEQYF
TRBV6-1	CASSRIFGQQYEQYF
TRBV15	CATSRTGGNNEQFF
TRBV11-2	CASSLGGQNKVEQYF
TRBV10-3	CVISEPAGTYEQYF
TRBV2	CASSELGQANTEAFF
TRBV20-1	CSANPGSSGIYEQYF
TRBV6-1	CASSEGRTSGSNNEQFF
TRBV5-1	CASSPTGAYTGELFF
TRBV5-1	CASDGERTSNQPQHF
TRBV12-3/TRBV12-4	CASSAESYEQYF
TRBV10-3	CAISESRQGGEQFF
TRBV10-3	CAISRDFKETQYF
TRBV7-2	CASSLVQLSYEQYF
TRBV7-9	CASGTGAETQYF
TRBV27	CASSPMALGPALNSPLHF
TRBV10-3	CAISEPGETQYF
TRBV6-1	CASSHHSTGELFF
TRBV18	CASSPGQGGYNSPLHF